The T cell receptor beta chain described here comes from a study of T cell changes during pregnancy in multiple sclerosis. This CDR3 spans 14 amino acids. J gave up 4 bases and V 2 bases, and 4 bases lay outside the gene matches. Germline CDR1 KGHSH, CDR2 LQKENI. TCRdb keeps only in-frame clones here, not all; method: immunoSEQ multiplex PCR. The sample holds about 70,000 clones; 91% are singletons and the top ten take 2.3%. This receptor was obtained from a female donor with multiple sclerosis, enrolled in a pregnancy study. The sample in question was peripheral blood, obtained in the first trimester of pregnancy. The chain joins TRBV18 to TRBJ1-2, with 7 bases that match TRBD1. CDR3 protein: CASSPGTDGYGYTF. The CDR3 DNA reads TGTGCCAGCTCACCAGGGACAGATGGCTATGGCTACACCTTC.